Included here is one TCR beta chain sequence, with context. Its cognate antigen is unknown. These data come from a study of blood T cells in healthy people across ages. The use of a sample-barcoded 5' primer and a J-beta primer mix characterized a second PCR of about 6 to 11 cycles. Every cDNA molecule bore a tag from a template-switch adaptor containing 12 random nucleotides. Sequencing recovered at least 3 million CDR3-containing paired-end reads from each sample. TCRdb processed the 5' RACE reads anew with MiXCR; each CDR3 protein has one entry. The table has fewer than 2 million distinct CDR3 sequences, 30% to 40% seen once. The study's findings and limits: Estimates drawn from one million T cells were deemed to understate diversity.

The specimen was blood. This receptor was taken from a human donor in good health.

The CDR3 loop is CASSLGGHLYEQYF. The CDR3 DNA sequence: TGTGCCAGCAGCTTGGGGGGACATTTATACGAGCAGTACTTC. V usage is TRBV7-2 and J usage is TRBJ2-7, with D perhaps being TRBD1 or TRBD2 (6 bases each). Germline CDR1 and CDR2: SGHTA and FQGNSA. Trimming took 3 bases from V and 4 from J, leaving 13 bases between them. The CDR3 is made up of 14 amino acids.